The 19 T cell receptor beta chains presented below share a single source sample, sequenced in a study of CD8+ T cells in alopecia areata. Sequencing templates came from extracted RNA that was reverse transcribed into cDNA. TCRdb's copy holds only in-frame clones and misses some; the assay was immunoSEQ multiplex PCR. Here the sample spans hundreds of thousands of clones, 57% being singletons. Sequenced here: CD4+ T cells sorted from blood, sampled at week 0. These receptors were obtained from a human donor with alopecia areata.

The chain is built from TRBV30 and TRBJ1-2; TRBD1 aligns across 7 bases. V was pared by 8 bases and J by 7 bases, with 10 bases of the junction left unmatched. The length of the CDR3 is 12 residues. Germline V lookup: CDR1 GTSNPN, CDR2 SVGIG (reference sequence). In nucleotides, the CDR3 is TGTGCCGGATTCACAGGGGCGGGTGGCTACACCTTC. This sequence encodes CAGFTGAGGYTF.

The chain employs TRBV7-2 and TRBJ1-5, with TRBD1 matching over 9 bases. Looked up from germline, CDR1 is SGHTA and CDR2 is FQGNSA. The CDR3 is 15 amino acids. With V trimmed by 5 bases and J by 2 bases, 4 bases remained unmatched. The CDR3 loop reads CASSRRTGGNQPQHF. CDR3 DNA sequence: TGTGCCAGCAGCCGTCGGACAGGGGGCAATCAGCCCCAGCATTTT.

The CDR3 DNA reads TGTGCCAGCAGCTTTTCGGGGAACTACGAGCAGTACTTC. This codes for CASSFSGNYEQYF. The chain carries TRBV7-2 and TRBJ2-7; tentative D call: TRBD2 (5 bases). Germline loops: CDR1 SGHTA, CDR2 FQGNSA. V lost 3 bases and J 3 bases, leaving 9 bases between the germline ends. The CDR3 is 13 amino acids.

This clone was counted many times. The rearrangement joins TRBV11-2 to TRBJ1-5; D is unclear. V was pared by 3 bases and J by 2 bases, with 8 bases between. CDR1 and CDR2 from the germline V gene are SGHAT and FQNNGV. The CDR3 spans 14 residues. This chain's CDR3 is CASSLVSGNQPQHF. Here the CDR3 DNA reads TGTGCCAGCAGCTTGGTTAGCGGCAATCAGCCCCAGCATTTT.

V and J are TRBV5-1 and TRBJ1-3; D call uncertain. The CDR3 totals 14 residues. Between the trimmed V and J ends, which lost 4 bases and 0 bases, there was a span of 8 bases. Germline V CDR1 and CDR2: SGHRS, YFSETQ. CDR3 nucleotide sequence: TGCGCCAGCAGCCAAGGCCACTCTGGAAACACCATATATTTT. Amino acid sequence: CASSQGHSGNTIYF.

The V gene is TRBV30, the J gene TRBJ2-7; tentative D call: TRBD1 (5 bases). The V gene's germline CDR1 is GTSNPN and CDR2 SVGIG (reference sequence). CDR3 length: 14 amino acids. With 1 base removed from V and 5 bases from J, the gap between germline ends came to 15 bases. CDR3 region: CAWSDGHNRNEQYF. The CDR3 DNA sequence: TGTGCCTGGAGTGACGGACACAATAGGAACGAGCAGTACTTC.

This sequence joins TRBV27 and TRBJ1-5; 7 nucleotides line up with TRBD1. Germline V gives CDR1 MNHEY, CDR2 SMNVEV (reference sequence). V trimming: 2 bases; J trimming: 6 bases; junction bases outside the gene matches: 13. This CDR3 has 17 amino acids. The CDR3 DNA reads TGTGCCAGCAGTTTAAGAAAAGGGGGCGTCTCTGGTCAGCCCCAGCATTTT. Translating gives CASSLRKGGVSGQPQHF.

The genes are TRBV11-2 and TRBJ2-5, with unresolved D. Between the trimmed V and J ends, which lost 5 bases and 0 bases, there was a span of 4 bases. The length of the CDR3 is 12 residues. Germline V lookup: CDR1 SGHAT, CDR2 FQNNGV. CDR3 bases: TGTGCCAGCAGCCTTTACCAAGAGACCCAGTACTTC. This translates into CASSLYQETQYF. Full variable domain (outside the CDR3, taken from reference TRBV11-2 and TRBJ2-5): EAGVAQSPRYKIIEKRQSVAFWCNPISGHATLYWYQQILGQGPKLLIQFQNNGVVDDSQLPKDRFSAERLKGVDSTLKIQPAKLEDSAVYLCASSLYQETQYFGPGTRLLVL.

This clone was seen only a few times. The J gene is TRBJ2-5, the V gene TRBV6-1; D gene uncertain. V lost 5 bases, J lost 4 bases, and 8 bases lay in between. This CDR3 region has 12 residues. CDR1 is MNHNS and CDR2 is SASEGT in the germline V gene. The chain's CDR3 is CASSTWTETQYF. The CDR3 nucleotides read TGTGCCAGCAGTACGTGGACAGAGACCCAGTACTTC.

The rearrangement joins TRBV6-6 to TRBJ2-7; the D is unclear. Germline values: CDR1 MNHNY, CDR2 SVGAGI (reference sequence). Trimming took 5 bases from V and 3 from J, leaving 5 bases between them. The CDR3 covers 11 residues. The CDR3 bases are TGTGCCAGCAGTGGCGACTACGAGCAGTACTTC. Protein: CASSGDYEQYF.

This clone occurred a few times. This sequence joins TRBV6-5 and TRBJ2-1, with D possibly being TRBD1 (5 bases). The V gene's germline CDR1 is MNHEY and CDR2 SVGAGI. With 2 bases removed from V and 3 bases from J, the gap between germline ends came to 8 bases. The CDR3 covers 14 residues. CDR3 residues: CASSYRQIYNEQFF. The CDR3 DNA is TGTGCCAGCAGTTACAGACAGATCTACAATGAGCAGTTCTTC.

The V call is TRBV30, the J call TRBJ2-7, with D unclear. V was pared by 5 bases and J by 3 bases, with 5 bases between. The CDR3 is 10 residues long. Germline V CDR1 and CDR2: GTSNPN, SVGIG (reference sequence). The CDR3 nucleotides are TGTGCCTGGGGCCGCTACGAGCAGTACTTC. This codes for CAWGRYEQYF. Using reference TRBV30 and TRBJ2-7 for the parts outside the CDR3, the full variable domain is SQTIHQWPATLVQPVGSPLSLECTVEGTSNPNLYWYRQAAGRGLQLLFYSVGIGQISSEVPQNLSASRPQDRQFILSSKKLLLSDSGFYLCAWGRYEQYFGPGTRLTVT.

The chain employs TRBV29-1 and TRBJ2-1, with D possibly matching TRBD2 (5 bases). The germline V gene has CDR1 SQVTM and CDR2 ANQGSEA. Trimming cost V 4 bases and J 9 bases, with 10 bases left between them. The CDR3 totals 11 residues. CDR3 in amino acids: CSVGRIGEQFF. The CDR3 DNA reads as TGCAGCGTTGGGAGGATTGGTGAGCAGTTCTTC.

The rearrangement joins TRBV5-5 to TRBJ2-1; 8 nucleotides line up with TRBD1. The CDR3 has 15 residues. CDR1 SGHKS and CDR2 YYEKEE come from the germline V gene (reference sequence). Losses at the gene ends were 4 bases for V and 1 base for J; bases not matched to a gene: 4. The CDR3 DNA reads as TGTGCCAGCAGCACCTACAGGGGGTCCTACAATGAGCAGTTCTTC. Protein sequence: CASSTYRGSYNEQFF.

This chain uses TRBV5-6 with TRBJ2-2; a weak D match, TRBD1 (6 bases). The CDR3 is 15 amino acids. Trimming took 4 bases from V and 9 from J, leaving 19 bases between them. Per the germline V gene, CDR1 is SGHDT and CDR2 is YYEEEE. DNA for the CDR3: TGTGCCAGCAGCCTATACGACAGGCTAAAAAGGGAGCTGTTTTTT. It encodes CASSLYDRLKRELFF.

The chain uses TRBV5-4 and TRBJ1-2; unclear D gene. The CDR3 contains 14 residues. Per germline, CDR1 SGHNT and CDR2 YYREEE (reference sequence). V was clipped by 1 base and J by 8 bases, with 15 bases between them. The CDR3 spells CASSLTFLESGYTF. CDR3 DNA: TGTGCCAGCAGCTTGACCTTCTTGGAGTCCGGCTACACCTTC.

The genes are TRBV28 and TRBJ2-3, with 7 bases matching TRBD2. The germline V gene has CDR1 MDHEN and CDR2 SYDVKM. The junction had 6 bases not matched to a gene; V was cut back by 0 bases and J by 0 bases. This CDR3 has 17 residues. For the CDR3, the DNA is TGTGCCAGCAGTTTATGGTCAGCTAGCGGAAGCACAGATACGCAGTATTTT. Its protein is CASSLWSASGSTDTQYF.

This clone showed up just a few times. This chain uses TRBV6-5 with TRBJ1-4, with D possibly TRBD1 on 6 matching bases. Trimming shortened V by 5 bases and J by 4 bases, and 11 bases separated the two germline ends. This CDR3 region has 14 residues. CDR1 MNHEY and CDR2 SVGAGI come from the germline V gene. In DNA, the CDR3 is TGTGCCAGCAGTGGACAGCTTCGTAATGAAAAACTGTTTTTT. Encoded protein: CASSGQLRNEKLFF.

This clone was detected once. The chain recombines TRBV2 with TRBJ1-1, with TRBD1 matching over 7 bases. J gave up 5 bases and V 4 bases, and 4 bases lay outside the gene matches. This CDR3 region has 13 residues. The germline V gene has CDR1 SNHLY and CDR2 FYNNEI. DNA for the CDR3: TGTGCCAGCAGTGGGGACAGCGAGACTGAAGCTTTCTTT. Residues: CASSGDSETEAFF.